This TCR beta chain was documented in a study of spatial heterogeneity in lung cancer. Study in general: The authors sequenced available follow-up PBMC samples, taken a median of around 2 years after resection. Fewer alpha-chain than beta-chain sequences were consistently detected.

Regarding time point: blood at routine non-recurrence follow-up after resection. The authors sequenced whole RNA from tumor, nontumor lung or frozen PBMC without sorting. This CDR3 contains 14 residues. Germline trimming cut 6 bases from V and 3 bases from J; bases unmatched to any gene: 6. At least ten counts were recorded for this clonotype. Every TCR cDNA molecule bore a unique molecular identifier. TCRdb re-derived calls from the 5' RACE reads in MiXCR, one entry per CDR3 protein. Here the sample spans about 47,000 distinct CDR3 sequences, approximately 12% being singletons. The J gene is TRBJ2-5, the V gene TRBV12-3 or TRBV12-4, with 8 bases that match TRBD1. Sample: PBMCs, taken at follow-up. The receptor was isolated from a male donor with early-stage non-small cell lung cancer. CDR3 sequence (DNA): TGTGCCAGCAGACAGGACAGGGTTGAAGAGACCCAGTACTTC. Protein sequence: CASRQDRVEETQYF.